This TCR beta chain comes out of a study of early T cells in non-severe SARS-CoV-2 infection. Whole-study context: Sequenced bulk RNA came from whole blood that was unsorted, and chains were unpaired.

The TCR library protocol was used to attach unique molecular identifiers. These identifiers were attached to individual cDNA molecules. One entry per CDR3 protein, called by TCRdb with MiXCR from the 5' RACE reads. The sample holds roughly 52,000 distinct CDR3 sequences, roughly 6.5% seen once. Findings of the study overall: In VDJdb matching, anti-spike CD8 responses were favored while private and CD4 specificities went missing.

With regard to this clonotype: As yet, its antigen is unknown. An end of the junction does not agree with germline; a read error may underlie this.

Looked up from germline, CDR1 is MNHEY and CDR2 is SVGAGI. The CDR3 consists of 14 residues. The chain has TRBV6-5 and TRBJ2-6, with TRBD1 matching 7 bases. The material sequenced was whole blood, taken at baseline. This receptor was obtained from an adult who was a healthcare worker with PCR-confirmed SARS-CoV-2 infection or an uninfected control (not recorded which). In DNA, the CDR3 is TGTGCCAGCAGTTACGTTACAGGGGCGGTTGTCTTGGCTTTC. Residues: CASSYVTGAVVLAF.